The 25 T cell receptor beta chains below come from one sample, sequenced in a study of cytotoxic CD8 clonotypes in ibrutinib-treated CLL. The data were produced by immunoSEQ multiplex PCR, yet TCRdb's version contains in-frame clones alone and is incomplete. The sample carries about 150,000 clones, about 75% recorded once. Sequenced here: PBMCs, sampled after 24 months of ibrutinib treatment. The receptors shown here come from a human donor with chronic lymphocytic leukemia.

The V call is TRBV28, the J call TRBJ1-1; 8 bases match TRBD1. J lost 11 bases, V lost 6 bases, and 11 bases had no gene match. The CDR3 runs 13 residues. Germline assignment: CDR1 MDHEN and CDR2 SYDVKM. CDR3 loop: CASRPPTGAGAFF. The CDR3 bases are TGTGCCAGCAGGCCACCGACAGGGGCCGGGGCTTTCTTT.

This clone has just one count. This chain connects TRBV6-4 to TRBJ1-2, with D hard to call. Between the trimmed V and J ends, which lost 6 bases and 4 bases, there was a span of 12 bases. The V gene's germline CDR1 is MRHNA and CDR2 SNTAGT. CDR3 size: 13 residues. CDR3 DNA sequence: TGTGCCAGCAGCGGTGGGTGGGGCTATGGCTACACCTTC. This encodes CASSGGWGYGYTF.

CDR3 protein: CAISRQPNSPLHF. In DNA form, the CDR3 reads TGTGCCATCTCAAGGCAGCCGAATTCACCCCTCCACTTT. The chain has TRBV7-9 and TRBJ1-6; D ambiguous. The CDR3 consists of 13 residues. V was trimmed by 10 bases and J by 7 bases, leaving 14 bases between them. Germline CDR1 reads SEHNR; CDR2 reads FQNEAQ (reference sequence). Together with reference TRBV7-9 and TRBJ1-6, the CDR3 gives the full variable domain: DTGVSQNPRHKITKRGQNVTFRCDPISEHNRLYWYRQTLGQGPEFLTYFQNEAQLEKSRLLSDRFSAERPKGSFSTLEIQRTEQGDSAMYLCAISRQPNSPLHFGNGTRLTVT.

There are a few counts of this clone. This chain connects TRBV5-8 to TRBJ1-3; D might be TRBD1 (6 bases). Germline assignment: CDR1 SGHTS and CDR2 YDEGEE. With 0 bases removed from V and 2 bases from J, the gap between germline ends came to 9 bases. The CDR3 sequence is 15 residues long. The CDR3: CASSLGQGPGNTIYF. The CDR3 DNA follows: TGTGCCAGCAGCTTGGGTCAGGGGCCTGGAAACACCATATATTTT.

The table lists this clone with a count of one. V and J are TRBV5-1 and TRBJ2-7; TRBD1 might be the D (6 bases). Deletions cut 2 bases from V and 3 bases from J, with 9 bases between. The CDR3 covers 13 residues. Germline CDR1 SGHRS, CDR2 YFSETQ. For the CDR3, the DNA is TGCGCCAGCAGCTTAGAGGACAGCTACGAGCAGTACTTC. Residues: CASSLEDSYEQYF.

This clone was detected only a few times. The chain couples TRBV28 to TRBJ1-5, with D perhaps TRBD1 (5 bases). This CDR3 region has 15 residues. Germline CDR1 reads MDHEN; CDR2 reads SYDVKM. Trimming removed 11 bases from V and 2 bases from J, with 19 bases in between. Written as DNA, the CDR3 is TGTGCCTCCTACCTGGGGGGGAGCGGCAATCAGCCCCAGCATTTT. Translation: CASYLGGSGNQPQHF.

V gene TRBV30 combines with J gene TRBJ1-5; D ambiguous. There are 12 residues in the CDR3. V lost 2 bases and J 6 bases, leaving 8 bases between the germline ends. The germline CDR1 and CDR2 sequences are GTSNPN and SVGIG (reference sequence). CDR3 nucleotides: TGTGCCTGGAGTCGGGGTGCTCAGCCCCAGCATTTT. Its protein product is CAWSRGAQPQHF.

V and J are TRBV11-2 and TRBJ2-5; TRBD2 agrees at 11 bases. The J segment lost 5 bases and the V segment lost 2 bases, leaving 10 bases of the junction unmatched. This CDR3 spans 17 amino acids. The germline gives CDR1 SGHAT, CDR2 FQNNGV. The CDR3 coding sequence is TGTGCCAGCAGCTTACCGCGCGGGACTAGCGGTTATGAGACCCAGTACTTC. As protein: CASSLPRGTSGYETQYF. The complete variable domain, with remaining parts taken from reference TRBV11-2 and TRBJ2-5, reads EAGVAQSPRYKIIEKRQSVAFWCNPISGHATLYWYQQILGQGPKLLIQFQNNGVVDDSQLPKDRFSAERLKGVDSTLKIQPAKLEDSAVYLCASSLPRGTSGYETQYFGPGTRLLVL.

The V gene is TRBV7-8, the J gene TRBJ1-4, with D unclear. This CDR3 comprises 12 residues. The germline V gene has CDR1 SGHVS and CDR2 FQNEAQ. Between the trimmed V and J ends, which lost 5 bases and 0 bases, there was a span of 1 base. The CDR3 DNA reads TGTGCCAGCAGCCCAACTAATGAAAAACTGTTTTTT. Translation: CASSPTNEKLFF.

The chain links TRBV19 to TRBJ2-7; 7 nucleotides agree with TRBD1. J gave up 0 bases and V 1 base, and 9 bases lay outside the gene matches. The CDR3 consists of 17 residues. Germline V gene sequence: CDR1 LNHDA, CDR2 SQIVND (reference sequence). Written as DNA, the CDR3 is TGTGCCAGTAGTATAGCCCTGGGACAGACACCCTCCTACGAGCAGTACTTC. Translated, it gives CASSIALGQTPSYEQYF.

The chain uses TRBV19 and TRBJ1-5, with a weak D call TRBD1 (6 bases). V dropped 3 bases and J dropped 5 bases, with 14 bases sitting between them. Looked up from germline, CDR1 is LNHDA and CDR2 is SQIVND (reference sequence). This CDR3 has 15 residues. The CDR3 spells CASSMSTGTDQPQHF. Written as DNA, the CDR3 is TGTGCCAGTAGTATGAGTACAGGGACCGATCAGCCCCAGCATTTT.

The rearrangement links TRBV21-1 to TRBJ1-2; the table's D call TRBD1 went unverified against the DNA. TRBV21-1 is marked as a pseudogene. The CDR3 has 13 residues. CDR3 in amino acids: CASSQQGWDGYTF. The DNA of the CDR3 is TGTGCCAGCAGCCAACAGGGGTGGGATGGCTACACCTTC.

CDR3 bases: TGTGCCAGCAGTTACTCGTGGGGGGAATCCTACAATGAGCAGTTCTTC. This encodes CASSYSWGESYNEQFF. The V gene is TRBV6-5, the J gene TRBJ2-1, with D perhaps TRBD2 (6 bases). V was cut by 0 bases and J by 1 base, with 10 bases left in between. The CDR3 is 16 amino acids. Germline V gene sequence: CDR1 MNHEY, CDR2 SVGAGI.

V is TRBV6-6 and J is TRBJ1-6; D uncertain. The V gene lost 8 bases and the J gene lost 8 bases, with 10 bases spanning the gap. This CDR3 region has 12 residues. Germline V gives CDR1 MNHNY, CDR2 SVGAGI (reference sequence). Written as DNA, the CDR3 is TGTGCCAGCTCGAGGCGGGATTCACCCCTCCACTTT. The encoded protein is CASSRRDSPLHF.

This clone was recorded once. CDR3 nucleotide sequence: TGTGCCAGCAACTCACAGGGGGCCTACGAGCAGTACTTC. Protein: CASNSQGAYEQYF. The gene calls are TRBV2 and TRBJ2-7; 8 nucleotides match TRBD1. Looked up from germline, CDR1 is SNHLY and CDR2 is FYNNEI. Unmatched junction bases numbered 4, after V lost 7 bases and J lost 2 bases. The CDR3 is 13 residues long.

The rearrangement joins TRBV7-3 to TRBJ2-5, with unresolved D. The V and J ends lost 2 bases and 1 base respectively, with 5 bases between them. The CDR3 covers 13 residues. Germline-derived CDR1 and CDR2 are SGHTA and FQGTGA. The CDR3 DNA follows: TGTGCCAGCAGCTTATCCTTCCAAGAGACCCAGTACTTC. It is translated as CASSLSFQETQYF.

The chain has TRBV7-9 and TRBJ2-5; TRBD1 matches at 9 bases. The V and J ends lost 5 bases and 7 bases, in that order; junction bases with no gene match: 8. The CDR3 totals 14 residues. Germline V gene lookup returns CDR1 SEHNR and CDR2 FQNEAQ (reference sequence). The CDR3 DNA reads as TGTGCCAGCAGCCCCGGGACAGGGCGTCCGACCCAGTACTTC. Its protein is CASSPGTGRPTQYF.

The chain recombines TRBV5-1 with TRBJ2-2, with 7 bases fitting TRBD1. CDR1 and CDR2 from the germline V gene are SGHRS and YFSETQ. V shed 4 bases, J shed 5 bases, and the junction held 8 bases outside the gene matches. CDR3 length: 15 amino acids. CDR3 region: CASSPGTEQTGELFF. The DNA of the CDR3 is TGCGCCAGCAGCCCCGGGACAGAGCAGACCGGGGAGCTGTTTTTT.

This sequence joins TRBV10-3 and TRBJ2-7; D may match TRBD1 or TRBD2 (5 bases each). From germline, CDR1 is ENHRY and CDR2 SYGVKD. The CDR3 contains 13 residues. The V end lost 6 bases, the J end lost 2 bases, and 11 bases lay between the germline ends. The CDR3 DNA sequence: TGTGCCATCAGGGTCGAGGGGACCTACGAGCAGTACTTC. Amino acid sequence: CAIRVEGTYEQYF.

V gene TRBV11-3 combines with J gene TRBJ2-3; D unclear. Germline CDR1 SGHNT, CDR2 YENEEA. This CDR3 is built from 13 residues. V lost 1 base and J lost 4, with 6 bases in between. CDR3 coding DNA: TGTGCCAGCAGCTTAGCGGCCGCAGATACGCAGTATTTT. Amino acids: CASSLAAADTQYF.

The chain links TRBV5-4 to TRBJ1-4; tentative D call: TRBD1 (5 bases). Trimming shortened V by 0 bases and J by 7 bases, and 13 bases separated the two germline ends. This CDR3 is built from 15 residues. From germline, CDR1 is SGHNT and CDR2 YYREEE (reference sequence). In nucleotides, the CDR3 is TGTGCCAGCAGCTTGGCGGGGGGGTCCGGTGAAAAACTGTTTTTT. It yields the protein CASSLAGGSGEKLFF.

This clone was observed many times. The chain carries TRBV13 and TRBJ2-2; D call uncertain. V lost 4 bases to trimming and J lost 4 bases, with 10 bases between them. The CDR3 is 14 amino acids. Germline assignment: CDR1 PRHDT and CDR2 FYEKMQ (reference sequence). The CDR3 nucleotides are TGTGCCAGCAGCTCTCGACGACCCACCGGGGAGCTGTTTTTT. Its translation: CASSSRRPTGELFF.

The J gene is TRBJ2-5, the V gene TRBV7-8; D remains ambiguous. V lost 1 base, J lost 7 bases, and 1 base lay in between. CDR1 and CDR2 (germline): SGHVS, FQNEAQ. This CDR3 has 10 residues. The CDR3 nucleotides are TGTGCCAGCAGCTTAGGGACCCAGTACTTC. Protein sequence: CASSLGTQYF.

The chain couples TRBV7-3 to TRBJ2-2; tentative D call: TRBD2 (7 bases). This CDR3 spans 15 amino acids. The V and J ends lost 7 bases and 4 bases respectively, with 16 bases between them. CDR1 is SGHTA and CDR2 is FQGTGA in the germline V gene. The CDR3 DNA sequence: TGTGCCAGCAAACCGGGGGGCCCGGGCACCGGGGAGCTGTTTTTT. Translating gives CASKPGGPGTGELFF.

This clone turned up a few times. The gene calls are TRBV7-3 and TRBJ2-3, with 10 bases identical to TRBD2. This CDR3 comprises 16 residues. V shed 5 bases and J 2 bases; nucleotides not matched to a gene: 7. Germline V gene data show CDR1 as SGHTA and CDR2 as FQGTGA. CDR3 sequence: CASSRGTSAPTDTQYF. CDR3 bases: TGTGCCAGCAGCCGCGGGACTAGCGCCCCCACAGATACGCAGTATTTT.